The rows below give T cell receptor beta chains drawn from one sample of a study of identical twins. From the 5' RACE reads, TCRdb called clonotypes with MiXCR, one entry per CDR3 protein. The table lists approximately 300,000 distinct CDR3 sequences, over 8.5% of them singletons, with 6% to 8.5% in the top ten. These same records also appear under a second study, on yellow fever vaccine responses in identical twins.

Sample: CD8+ T cells sorted from blood. The receptors derive from a young woman in good health. CDR3s include the opening cysteine and the closing phenylalanine or tryptophan. The order of the fields is V gene, D gene, J gene, clone size, CDR3 protein, CDR3 DNA. D genes are given only for firm matches. A clone size is listed for some rows: how often the clone was seen (once, few, many), or a class if it is expanded.

TRBV2	TRBD1	TRBJ1-1	many	CASSEQIVGQLNTEAFF	TGTGCCAGCAGTGAACAGATCGTGGGACAGTTGAACACTGAAGCTTTCTTT
TRBV18	NA	TRBJ2-1	NA	CASSPPGSSYDEQFF	TGTGCCAGCTCACCACCGGGTAGCTCCTACGATGAGCAGTTCTTC
TRBV4-1	NA	TRBJ2-1	many	CASSPSIEGPEQFF	TGCGCCAGCAGCCCATCCATCGAGGGGCCTGAGCAGTTCTTC
TRBV2	NA	TRBJ2-6	NA	CASSRPSGANVLTF	TGTGCCAGCAGTCGTCCTTCTGGGGCCAACGTCCTGACTTTC
TRBV19	TRBD1	TRBJ2-5	once	CASSMTGLVETQYF	TGTGCCAGTAGTATGACAGGGCTCGTAGAGACCCAGTACTTC
TRBV7-9	TRBD1	TRBJ1-2	NA	CASSPPRGTGVYGYTF	TGTGCCAGCAGCCCCCCTCGGGGGACAGGGGTATATGGCTACACCTTC
TRBV12-3/TRBV12-4	TRBD1	TRBJ1-5	NA	CASSLSDRGQPQHF	TGTGCCAGCAGTTTATCTGACAGGGGACAGCCCCAGCATTTT
TRBV13	NA	TRBJ2-7	once	CASSFLGSFEQYF	TGTGCCAGCAGCTTCCTAGGGTCGTTCGAGCAGTACTTC
TRBV6-2/TRBV6-3	NA	TRBJ1-1	many	CASSYQGSTEAFF	TGTGCCAGCAGTTATCAGGGTTCGACTGAAGCTTTCTTT
TRBV7-9	NA	TRBJ2-5	few	CASSDNGETQYF	TGTGCCAGCAGCGATAATGGGGAGACCCAGTACTTC
TRBV19	NA	TRBJ2-1	NA	CASSMSYEQFF	TGTGCCAGTAGTATGTCCTATGAGCAGTTCTTC
TRBV7-2	NA	TRBJ1-6	many	CASSSSGRSYNSPLHF	TGTGCCAGCAGCTCCTCAGGGAGGTCCTATAATTCACCCCTCCACTTT
TRBV29-1	NA	TRBJ2-1	NA	CSVGGGVGAQDEQFF	TGCAGCGTTGGAGGCGGGGTAGGGGCCCAGGATGAGCAGTTCTTC
TRBV29-1	NA	TRBJ2-3	many	CSVIPGHGTDTQYF	TGCAGCGTGATACCGGGACATGGCACAGATACGCAGTATTTT
TRBV5-6	NA	TRBJ2-7	few	CASSLGVGPYEQYF	TGTGCCAGCAGCTTGGGTGTTGGTCCCTACGAGCAGTACTTC
TRBV27	TRBD2	TRBJ2-5	NA	CASSPMWGGETQYF	TGTGCCAGCAGCCCGATGTGGGGGGGAGAGACCCAGTACTTC
TRBV4-1	NA	TRBJ2-1	few	CASSQEQLQGVYNEQFF	TGCGCCAGCAGCCAAGAACAGCTACAGGGAGTTTACAATGAGCAGTTCTTC
TRBV11-2	TRBD1	TRBJ2-7	NA	CASSLSRDSPEQYF	TGTGCCAGCAGCTTATCCCGGGACAGCCCCGAGCAGTACTTC
TRBV29-1	NA	TRBJ2-1	many	CSVEDHRGATYNEQFF	TGCAGCGTTGAAGATCACCGGGGGGCTACCTACAATGAGCAGTTCTTC
TRBV12-3/TRBV12-4	NA	TRBJ2-1	NA	CASSPIYNEQFF	TGTGCCAGCAGTCCTATCTACAATGAGCAGTTCTTC
TRBV7-2	TRBD1	TRBJ2-7	NA	CASSLDVEGQGYYEQYF	TGTGCCAGCAGCCTTGACGTGGAGGGACAGGGATACTACGAGCAGTACTTC
TRBV11-1	TRBD2	TRBJ2-1	many	CASSPTSGGPRYNEQFF	TGTGCCAGCAGCCCGACTAGCGGGGGGCCGAGATACAATGAGCAGTTCTTC
TRBV12-1	NA	TRBJ2-3	NA	CASSFFFGTSGGPIDTQYF	TGTGCCAGCAGCTTTTTCTTCGGGACTAGCGGGGGGCCTATAGATACGCAGTATTTT
TRBV18	TRBD1	TRBJ2-7	few	CASSPKRDRETYEQYF	TGTGCCAGCTCACCAAAAAGGGACAGGGAAACCTACGAGCAGTACTTC
TRBV6-6	NA	TRBJ2-7	many	CASSQGLRYEQYF	TGTGCCAGCAGTCAAGGGCTCCGCTACGAGCAGTACTTC
TRBV4-3	NA	TRBJ2-5	many	CASSQDRVTGETQYF	TGCGCCAGCAGCCAAGATCGGGTAACCGGGGAGACCCAGTACTTC
TRBV7-9	TRBD2	TRBJ2-3	NA	CASSLGGGPTDTQYF	TGTGCCAGCAGCTTGGGCGGGGGACCCACAGATACGCAGTATTTT
TRBV28	TRBD1	TRBJ2-2	few	CAIQTGQGPKIGELFF	TGTGCCATCCAGACAGGACAGGGGCCCAAAATCGGGGAGCTGTTTTTT
TRBV20-1	NA	TRBJ2-1	few	CSAKTIESYNEQFF	TGCAGTGCCAAAACTATTGAATCCTACAATGAGCAGTTCTTC
TRBV29-1	TRBD1	TRBJ2-1	few	CSALPGTGVADEQFF	TGCAGCGCCCTCCCCGGGACAGGGGTTGCGGATGAGCAGTTCTTC
TRBV12-3/TRBV12-4	TRBD2	TRBJ2-1	many	CASSLVDGGANEQFF	TGTGCCAGCAGTTTAGTTGACGGGGGGGCTAATGAGCAGTTCTTC
TRBV6-5	TRBD1	TRBJ2-7	many	CASSSDRDRLYYEQYF	TGTGCCAGCAGTTCCGACCGGGACAGGCTTTACTACGAGCAGTACTTC
TRBV29-1	NA	TRBJ2-4	many	CSVAGPHGNIQYF	TGCAGCGTTGCCGGGCCCCACGGGAACATTCAGTACTTC
TRBV29-1	NA	TRBJ2-1	many	CSVPNLAAGGNEQFF	TGCAGCGTTCCAAACCTAGCCGCAGGTGGGAATGAGCAGTTCTTC
TRBV3-1	TRBD2	TRBJ2-1	few	CASSQDVERGGLWLYNEQFF	TGTGCCAGCAGCCAAGACGTAGAGCGGGGGGGCCTGTGGTTGTACAATGAGCAGTTCTTC
TRBV29-1	TRBD1	TRBJ2-7	few	CTPSGTGGDEQYF	TGCACCCCTTCCGGGACAGGGGGCGACGAGCAGTACTTC
TRBV4-3	NA	TRBJ2-2	many	CASSQDVGWGAGELFF	TGCGCCAGCAGCCAAGATGTGGGATGGGGCGCCGGGGAGCTGTTTTTT
TRBV12-3/TRBV12-4	NA	TRBJ2-5	many	CASSSPTGRGETQYF	TGTGCCAGCAGTTCCCCTACAGGACGTGGCGAGACCCAGTACTTC
TRBV28	TRBD1	TRBJ2-5	many	CASREHRGNQETQYF	TGTGCCAGCAGAGAACACAGGGGAAACCAAGAGACCCAGTACTTC
TRBV7-9	NA	TRBJ2-7	medium-sized	CASSFRQGGTYEQYF	TGTGCCAGCAGCTTCCGGCAGGGTGGGACCTACGAGCAGTACTTC
TRBV15	TRBD2	TRBJ2-5	few	CATSRGKRGEETQYF	TGTGCCACCAGCAGAGGAAAGCGGGGGGAAGAGACCCAGTACTTC
TRBV4-2	NA	TRBJ2-7	NA	CASSQDRSVYEQYF	TGTGCCAGCAGCCAAGATAGAAGTGTCTACGAGCAGTACTTC
TRBV7-9	NA	TRBJ1-2	once	CASSSQEFYGYTF	TGTGCCAGCAGCTCCCAGGAGTTCTATGGCTACACCTTC
TRBV7-6	TRBD1	TRBJ2-7	few	CASSKRQGHHEQYF	TGTGCCAGCAGCAAACGACAGGGTCACCACGAGCAGTACTTC
TRBV5-1	NA	TRBJ1-1	few	CASSLEIAMNTEAFF	TGCGCCAGCAGCTTGGAGATAGCTATGAACACTGAAGCTTTCTTT
TRBV5-5	NA	TRBJ2-7	NA	CASSWTSRIEQYF	TGTGCCAGCAGCTGGACCAGCAGGATCGAGCAGTACTTC
TRBV15	NA	TRBJ2-7	many	CATSRVPGRSYEQYF	TGTGCCACCAGCAGGGTCCCGGGGCGATCCTACGAGCAGTACTTC
TRBV27	NA	TRBJ2-5	NA	CASSSWTDQRTQYF	TGTGCCAGCAGTTCTTGGACAGACCAACGGACCCAGTACTTC
TRBV28	NA	TRBJ2-5	many	CAIHRVGETQYF	TGTGCCATCCACAGGGTAGGGGAGACCCAGTACTTC
TRBV20-1	NA	TRBJ2-1	NA	CSAGGIDTSSYNEQFF	TGCAGTGCAGGGGGTATCGACACGAGCTCCTACAATGAGCAGTTCTTC
TRBV4-2	TRBD1	TRBJ1-1	many	CASSMTDRGLMNTEAFF	TGTGCCAGCAGCATGACGGACAGGGGTCTCATGAACACTGAAGCTTTCTTT
TRBV7-9	NA	TRBJ1-2	few	CASSLHEQGRDGYTF	TGTGCCAGCAGCCTACATGAACAGGGAAGAGATGGCTACACCTTC
TRBV4-1	NA	TRBJ2-3	few	CASVPMYGGADTQYF	TGCGCCAGCGTACCAATGTACGGGGGCGCAGATACGCAGTATTTT
TRBV27	NA	TRBJ2-6	NA	CASSLSPGPGANVLTF	TGTGCCAGCAGTTTATCTCCGGGGCCCGGGGCCAACGTCCTGACTTTC